This paragraph covers one T cell receptor beta chain sequence. As yet, its antigen is unknown. Unique molecular identifiers were affixed to discrete cDNA molecules within the library. As handled by the study authors: Across samples, TCR counts had a median of roughly 91,000 and ranged from 23,224 to 690,600. TCRdb used MiXCR to reprocess the RACE reads, holding one entry per CDR3 protein. The V and J calls were determined by TCRdb, not by the authors. The sample has about 120,000 distinct CDR3 sequences; roughly 14% are singletons. Stated time point: pre-sensitization, week 0. Specified treatment: therapeutic diphenylcyclopropenone sensitization with weekly scalp DPC. Whole blood that had not been fractionated was the source of extracted total RNA. This entry is derived from a study of human T cells and chemical hapten exposure. Whole-study findings and limits: The study found expanded TCRs formed significantly more large CDR3 similarity clusters than controls.

The sequencing here drew on whole blood, taken in connection with sensitization to the hapten diphenylcyclopropenone (DPC). This clonotype was sampled from a woman between 18 and 29 years old with alopecia areata. Some clones in this sample may be carry-over from other donors' samples.

The CDR3 here is CASSLARGQFF. The CDR3 coding sequence is TGTGCCAGCAGCTTGGCCCGGGGGCAGTTCTTC. The chain is built from TRBV5-5 and TRBJ2-1, with D maybe TRBD2 (5 bases). The germline gives CDR1 SGHKS, CDR2 YYEKEE (reference sequence). The CDR3 runs 11 residues. V lost 0 bases to trimming and J lost 12 bases, with 7 bases between them. Looking up the rest from reference TRBV5-5 and TRBJ2-1 gives the full variable domain: DAGVTQSPTHLIKTRGQQVTLRCSPISGHKSVSWYQQVLGQGPQFIFQYYEKEERGRGNFPDRFSARQFPNYSSELNVNALLLGDSALYLCASSLARGQFFGPGTRLTVL.